The rows below give T cell receptor beta chains drawn from one sample of a study of beta chain features in type 1 diabetes. Assay used: immunoSEQ multiplex PCR; TCRdb lists only in-frame clones, some missing. The repertoire holds 500,000 to 650,000 clones, with over 10% as singletons. The sample taken for sequencing was naive CD4+ T cells from blood. The receptors here all came from a man aged 25-45 years with type 1 diabetes. CDR3s include the opening cysteine and the closing phenylalanine or tryptophan. D genes are given only for firm matches. Clone size is stated in some rows and not others, as once, few, many or a class when expanded.

cdr3_length j_call v_call clone_size d_call cdr3_aa cdr3_nt
15 TRBJ1-2 TRBV6-6 few NA CASRYPAGGETGYTF TGTGCCAGCAGATATCCTGCTGGGGGAGAGACTGGCTACACCTTC
16 TRBJ2-3 TRBV19 NA NA CASSIRLAPSTDTQYF TGTGCCAGTAGTATTAGGCTGGCACCAAGCACAGATACGCAGTATTTT
15 TRBJ2-3 TRBV5-1 NA NA CASSLSPTDTDTQYF TGCGCCAGCAGCTTGTCCCCCACTGACACAGATACGCAGTATTTT
13 TRBJ2-1 TRBV6-6 NA NA CASRTGGTNEQFF TGTGCCAGCAGGACGGGCGGAACGAACGAGCAGTTCTTC
17 TRBJ2-2 TRBV7-2 few TRBD2 CASSLVGSGGNTGELFF TGTGCCAGCAGCTTAGTTGGTAGCGGGGGGAACACCGGGGAGCTGTTTTTT
15 TRBJ2-2 TRBV18 NA NA CASSQNGDSTGELFF TGTGCCAGCTCACAAAACGGGGATAGCACCGGGGAGCTGTTTTTT
12 TRBJ1-5 TRBV25-1 NA NA CASSEAGQPQHF TGTGCCAGCAGTGAAGCCGGGCAGCCCCAGCATTTT
11 TRBJ1-2 TRBV2 NA NA CASSVRVTGTF TGTGCCAGCAGTGTGAGGGTGACGGGCACCTTC
17 TRBJ1-4 TRBV4-3 few NA CASSLILTGTRREKLFF TGCGCCAGCAGCCTAATCCTCACCGGGACAAGAAGAGAAAAACTGTTTTTT
12 TRBJ2-3 TRBV30 NA NA CAWNPGTDTQYF TGTGCCTGGAATCCGGGGACAGATACGCAGTATTTT
15 TRBJ2-3 TRBV5-1 few NA CASREAAGVTDTQYF TGCGCCAGCAGAGAAGCGGCAGGGGTCACAGATACGCAGTATTTT
19 TRBJ2-6 TRBV7-6 NA NA CASSLRGRQESSGANVLTF TGTGCCAGCAGCTTAAGGGGGAGACAGGAGAGCTCTGGGGCCAACGTCCTGACTTTC
12 TRBJ2-1 TRBV29-1 few NA CSVATAYNEQFF TGCAGCGTTGCGACAGCCTACAATGAGCAGTTCTTC
14 TRBJ2-7 TRBV6-1 NA NA CASSEDPFNYEQYF TGTGCCAGCAGTGAAGACCCCTTTAACTACGAGCAGTACTTC
14 TRBJ2-5 TRBV18 few NA CASSPPSVGETQYF TGTGCCAGCTCACCACCTAGCGTCGGGGAGACCCAGTACTTC
17 TRBJ2-6 TRBV4-3 few NA CASSQDRVISGANVLTF TGCGCCAGCAGCCAAGATCGGGTGATTTCTGGGGCCAACGTCCTGACTTTC
15 TRBJ1-2 TRBV2 few NA CASRFPPGGGYGYTF TGTGCCAGCAGGTTTCCCCCGGGGGGGGGCTATGGCTACACCTTC
14 TRBJ2-3 TRBV15 NA NA CATSRDQVQGGQYF TGTGCCACCAGCAGAGACCAAGTTCAAGGAGGGCAGTATTTT
15 TRBJ1-1 TRBV9 few NA CASSVEGTSRVEAFF TGTGCCAGCAGCGTAGAGGGCACCTCGCGGGTTGAAGCTTTCTTT
15 TRBJ1-1 TRBV27 NA NA CASSLSTALNTEAFF TGTGCCAGCAGTTTATCGACAGCATTGAACACTGAAGCTTTCTTT
13 TRBJ2-3 TRBV10-3 few NA CAISDRSTDTQYF TGTGCCATCAGCGACAGGAGCACAGATACGCAGTATTTT
16 TRBJ2-1 TRBV7-2 NA TRBD1 CASSHPTGGYYNEQFF TGTGCCAGCAGCCATCCGACAGGGGGATACTACAATGAGCAGTTCTTC
15 TRBJ2-7 TRBV7-2 NA TRBD2 CASSVRAGVSYEQYF TGTGCCAGCAGCGTACGTGCGGGGGTCTCCTACGAGCAGTACTTC
15 TRBJ2-3 TRBV4-2 NA NA CASSQEGVRADTQYF TGTGCCAGCAGCCAAGAGGGGGTGAGGGCAGATACGCAGTATTTT